Listed below are T cell receptor beta chains from one sample, sequenced in a study of shared clonotypes between healthy human individuals. Profiling relied on immunoSEQ multiplex PCR, and the TCRdb table lists in-frame clones only, not all of them. The sample includes about 1 million clones, 65% to 80% of them seen just once. The sequenced material came from memory CD4+ T cells sorted from blood. These receptor sequences come from a man in his late teens or twenties in good health. CDR3s include the opening cysteine and the closing phenylalanine or tryptophan. D genes are given only for firm matches. Size values are once, few and many counts, or a class for expanded clones, and some rows have none.

13	TRBV18	TRBJ1-1	NA	NA	CASSPPAFDEAFF	TGTGCCAGCTCACCACCCGCTTTTGATGAAGCTTTCTTT
15	TRBV9	TRBJ2-2	NA	NA	CASSATGGVSGELFF	TGTGCCAGCAGCGCAACGGGGGGCGTTTCCGGGGAGCTGTTTTTT
15	TRBV7-2	TRBJ2-7	NA	TRBD1	CASRPMGTGSYEQYF	TGTGCCAGCAGGCCCATGGGGACAGGGTCCTACGAGCAGTACTTC
14	TRBV5-4	TRBJ2-4	NA	TRBD1	CASSHDREENIQYF	TGTGCCAGCAGCCATGACAGGGAAGAAAACATTCAGTACTTC
13	TRBV5-1	TRBJ2-2	few	NA	CASKGDNTGELFF	TGCGCCAGCAAAGGGGACAACACCGGGGAGCTGTTTTTT
11	TRBV11-2	TRBJ2-3	once	NA	CASTTSHTQYF	TGTGCCAGCACCACCTCGCATACGCAGTATTTT
14	TRBV5-8	TRBJ2-5	NA	NA	CASSLRTVTSTQYF	TGTGCCAGCAGCCTACGAACCGTGACATCTACCCAGTACTTC
13	TRBV18	TRBJ2-1	NA	NA	CASSPGLIDEQFF	TGTGCCAGCTCACCTGGCCTTATCGATGAGCAGTTCTTC
16	TRBV27	TRBJ2-7	NA	TRBD2	CASSPWTSGRVSEQYF	TGTGCCAGCAGTCCCTGGACTAGCGGGAGAGTAAGCGAGCAGTACTTC
16	TRBV5-1	TRBJ2-5	NA	TRBD2	CASSLALLAVKETQYF	TGCGCCAGCAGCTTGGCCCTACTAGCGGTTAAAGAGACCCAGTACTTC
15	TRBV5-1	TRBJ1-4	few	NA	CASSLATGDNEKLFF	TGCGCCAGCAGCTTGGCGACAGGAGATAATGAAAAACTGTTTTTT
17	TRBV5-1	TRBJ1-3	NA	TRBD1	CASSLGTGGFSGNTIYF	TGCGCCAGCAGCTTAGGAACAGGGGGGTTCTCTGGAAACACCATATATTTT
14	TRBV10-2	TRBJ2-6	NA	NA	CASRQEGGANVLTF	TGCGCCAGCAGACAGGAAGGTGGGGCCAACGTCCTGACTTTC
14	TRBV7-2	TRBJ2-2	NA	NA	CASSFGQNTGELFF	TGTGCCAGCAGCTTTGGACAGAACACCGGGGAGCTGTTTTTT
13	TRBV19	TRBJ1-4	NA	TRBD1	CASSQGASEKLFF	TGTGCCAGTAGCCAGGGGGCGAGCGAAAAACTGTTTTTT
14	TRBV25-1	TRBJ1-3	NA	NA	CASSDLKAGNTIYF	TGTGCCAGCAGTGATCTGAAGGCTGGAAACACCATATATTTT
15	TRBV2	TRBJ2-7	NA	TRBD1	CASSVEGQGTYEQYF	TGTGCCAGCAGTGTGGAAGGACAGGGGACCTACGAGCAGTACTTC
14	TRBV30	TRBJ1-1	NA	NA	CASDTREGNTEAFF	TGTGCCAGCGATACCAGGGAGGGGAACACTGAAGCTTTCTTT
14	TRBV30	TRBJ2-3	NA	NA	CAWSGGTSTDTQYF	TGTGCCTGGAGTGGGGGGACTAGCACAGATACGCAGTATTTT
15	TRBV6-6	TRBJ1-5	NA	NA	CASSYEGDSNQPQHF	TGTGCCAGCAGTTACGAGGGGGATAGCAATCAGCCCCAGCATTTT
15	TRBV9	TRBJ2-5	once	TRBD1	CASSVPLRDRARQYF	TGTGCCAGCAGCGTACCACTCCGGGACAGGGCGCGCCAGTACTTC
11	TRBV27	TRBJ1-2	many	NA	CASSSRRGYTF	TGTGCCAGCAGTTCCAGGCGAGGCTACACCTTC
18	TRBV10-2	TRBJ2-1	NA	TRBD2	CASSESGGSGGSYNEQFF	TGCGCCAGCAGTGAGTCGGGTGGTAGCGGGGGCTCCTACAATGAGCAGTTCTTC
13	TRBV10-3	TRBJ2-5	many	NA	CAISARGEETQYF	TGTGCCATCAGTGCAAGGGGAGAAGAGACCCAGTACTTC
15	TRBV30	TRBJ2-5	NA	TRBD2	CAWTETSGIWETQYF	TGTGCCTGGACGGAAACTAGCGGGATTTGGGAGACCCAGTACTTC
15	TRBV7-9	TRBJ2-1	NA	NA	CASSDRRAPVGEQFF	TGTGCCAGCAGCGACCGCCGGGCCCCCGTGGGGGAGCAGTTCTTC
18	TRBV4-3	TRBJ2-1	NA	TRBD2	CASSQVATGTSGNNEQFF	TGCGCCAGCAGCCAAGTTGCAACCGGGACTAGCGGGAACAATGAGCAGTTCTTC
16	TRBV21-1	TRBJ2-1	NA	NA	CASSKCKRGPYNEQFF	TGTGCCAGCAGCAAATGTAAGCGGGGTCCCTACAATGAGCAGTTCTTC
17	TRBV28	TRBJ1-5	NA	TRBD1	CASRPGTAQLSNQPQHF	TGTGCCAGCAGGCCCGGGACAGCACAATTGAGCAATCAGCCCCAGCATTTT
14	TRBV5-1	TRBJ1-2	NA	NA	CASSPGGGEDGYTF	TGCGCCAGCAGCCCCGGAGGAGGTGAGGATGGCTACACCTTC